This is a list of T cell receptor beta chains from one sample in a study of blood T cell repertoires in COVID-19. Clones were read by immunoSEQ multiplex PCR, and TCRdb kept only the in-frame ones, dropping some. The repertoire holds 300,000 to 400,000 clones, with 70% to 90% as singletons. Sequencing was performed on peripheral blood. These receptors were collected from a woman aged 50 to 60 with active or convalescent COVID-19. The conserved cysteine and the conserved F or W are not part of the CDR3 here. The order of the fields is V gene, CDR3 protein.

V gene: TRBV2; CDR3 protein: ASRPGQGAFEQY
V gene: TRBV3-1/TRBV3-2; CDR3 protein: ASSQVGVEAF
V gene: TRBV27; CDR3 protein: ASRLGGNTGELF
V gene: TRBV27; CDR3 protein: ASSIRDSGVYEQY
V gene: TRBV18; CDR3 protein: ASSANLEEPAF
V gene: TRBV7-9; CDR3 protein: ASSSTRVVGETQY
V gene: TRBV7-3; CDR3 protein: ASSRATGGNTEAF
V gene: TRBV6-5; CDR3 protein: ASMKDRAYEQY
V gene: TRBV9; CDR3 protein: ASSYSPGTGEYGYT
V gene: TRBV28; CDR3 protein: ASSLRTMVGGYT
V gene: TRBV29-1; CDR3 protein: SVEDSGREEAQY
V gene: TRBV27; CDR3 protein: ASSPNSLSNQPQH
V gene: TRBV19; CDR3 protein: ASSIGAGGNSPLH
V gene: TRBV9; CDR3 protein: ASSVAGTGGNEQF
V gene: TRBV19; CDR3 protein: ASSMGGSGANVLT
V gene: TRBV19; CDR3 protein: ASSMTDEQF
V gene: TRBV3-1/TRBV3-2; CDR3 protein: ASSPGLADSYEQY
V gene: TRBV19; CDR3 protein: ASSVRQAGGTEAF
V gene: TRBV24-1; CDR3 protein: ATSDSSGGGRVQF
V gene: TRBV7-9; CDR3 protein: ASSSQVGDRNYGYT
V gene: TRBV27; CDR3 protein: ASSLSVRGRNEQY
V gene: TRBV18; CDR3 protein: ASSPLGRKTVGGAEAF
V gene: TRBV3-1/TRBV3-2; CDR3 protein: ASSLGSDTSYEQY
V gene: TRBV3-1/TRBV3-2; CDR3 protein: ASSRPVTGGYGYT
V gene: TRBV30; CDR3 protein: ACGTGTSSYT
V gene: TRBV2; CDR3 protein: ASILGTGVFNEQY
V gene: TRBV28; CDR3 protein: ASSYSGRGYGYT
V gene: TRBV30; CDR3 protein: AWSVISGLSQPQH
V gene: TRBV12-3/TRBV12-4; CDR3 protein: ASSLTGLDPY
V gene: TRBV28; CDR3 protein: ASSTGLGGYT
V gene: TRBV10-3; CDR3 protein: AISETIEGSYGYT
V gene: TRBV14; CDR3 protein: ASSGLVSYNEQF
V gene: TRBV9; CDR3 protein: ASSGLGTGRETQY
V gene: TRBV5-4; CDR3 protein: ASSLDRAYEQY
V gene: TRBV7-9; CDR3 protein: ASGAGGGTEAF
V gene: TRBV7-3; CDR3 protein: ASSSILGDTQY
V gene: TRBV12-5; CDR3 protein: ASGATRENTEAF
V gene: TRBV11-2; CDR3 protein: ASSLVNNGYT
V gene: TRBV27; CDR3 protein: VRVLGSASEKSSYEQY
V gene: TRBV3-1/TRBV3-2; CDR3 protein: ASKGTSPGTQY
V gene: TRBV2; CDR3 protein: ASRQGSPLWEQY
V gene: TRBV5-8; CDR3 protein: ASSTGITNEQF
V gene: TRBV15; CDR3 protein: ATSTAGQGQF
V gene: TRBV27; CDR3 protein: ASRNHGATNEKLF
V gene: TRBV27; CDR3 protein: ASSALLAGGPDTQY
V gene: TRBV19; CDR3 protein: ASISTGEAGGYT
V gene: TRBV28; CDR3 protein: ASSPGTSGRAEQY
V gene: TRBV27; CDR3 protein: ASSPAPGLGSREQF
V gene: TRBV2; CDR3 protein: ASSKGQINEQF
V gene: TRBV16; CDR3 protein: ASSPREGANTEAF
V gene: TRBV27; CDR3 protein: ASSLIRAGGPREQF
V gene: TRBV7-2; CDR3 protein: ASSLRRGGRSNEQF
V gene: TRBV14; CDR3 protein: ASSRARSYEQY
V gene: TRBV6-5; CDR3 protein: ASSYGRGTGELF